A selection of T cell receptor beta chains follows, all from one sample in a study of breast tumors, draining lymph nodes, adjacent tissues. TCRdb called the multiplex PCR reads again in MiXCR, with one record for every CDR3 protein. The sample includes some 250,000 distinct CDR3 sequences, about 34% seen only once; the top ten take approximately 3.6%. The specimen sequenced was axillary lymph node tissue. Source of these receptors: a female donor with breast cancer. Some clones in this sample may be carry-over from other donors' samples. CDR3s include the opening cysteine and the closing phenylalanine or tryptophan. Each record gives: CDR3 DNA, CDR3 protein, V gene, D gene, clone size, J gene. A D gene is named only where the DNA matches it firmly. Size tells how often a clone was seen (once, few, many) or the class of an expanded clone, and some rows leave it out.

CDR3 DNA: TGTGCCAGCAGCTTACTTCGGGGGGCCTCCACCTTC
CDR3 protein: CASSLLRGASTF
V gene: TRBV7-2
D gene: NA
clone size: many
J gene: TRBJ1-2

CDR3 DNA: TGTGCCACCAGCAGAGATGGTCTAGCGGGGAAGGTTGAGCAGTTCTTC
CDR3 protein: CATSRDGLAGKVEQFF
V gene: TRBV15
D gene: TRBD2
clone size: many
J gene: TRBJ2-1

CDR3 DNA: TGTGCCAGCAGCTTAGTCCCGGAGGGGTACGAGCAGTACTTC
CDR3 protein: CASSLVPEGYEQYF
V gene: TRBV11-2
D gene: NA
clone size: many
J gene: TRBJ2-7

CDR3 DNA: TGTGCCAGCACGGACACCCCTAAGGACACCATATATTTT
CDR3 protein: CASTDTPKDTIYF
V gene: TRBV6-5
D gene: NA
clone size: many
J gene: TRBJ1-3

CDR3 DNA: TGTGCCAGCAGCTTGGAGGGGCTAGCTATCAATGAGCAGTTCTTC
CDR3 protein: CASSLEGLAINEQFF
V gene: TRBV5-5
D gene: NA
clone size: many
J gene: TRBJ2-1

CDR3 DNA: TGTGCCAGCAGCGCTGGACACGCCAATGAGCAGTTCTTC
CDR3 protein: CASSAGHANEQFF
V gene: TRBV9
D gene: NA
clone size: many
J gene: TRBJ2-1

CDR3 DNA: TGTGCCAGCAGCCCCACGCGAACGGGGGGTGAGCAGTTCTTC
CDR3 protein: CASSPTRTGGEQFF
V gene: TRBV11-2
D gene: TRBD2
clone size: few
J gene: TRBJ2-1

CDR3 DNA: TGTGCCAGCAGCTTGGCCTTACTAGCGGGGGGCAATGAGCAGTTCTTC
CDR3 protein: CASSLALLAGGNEQFF
V gene: TRBV7-9
D gene: TRBD2
clone size: NA
J gene: TRBJ2-1

CDR3 DNA: TGTGCCAGCAGTTGCACAGGTGACAATCAGCCCCAGCATTTT
CDR3 protein: CASSCTGDNQPQHF
V gene: TRBV12-3/TRBV12-4
D gene: NA
clone size: few
J gene: TRBJ1-5

CDR3 DNA: TGTGCCTGGAGTATAAGGGGAGGTAATCAGCCCCAGCATTTT
CDR3 protein: CAWSIRGGNQPQHF
V gene: TRBV30
D gene: NA
clone size: many
J gene: TRBJ1-5

CDR3 DNA: TGTGCCAGCAGGTCGGCGGTGGCGGGAGGGCCCTACGAGCAGTACTTC
CDR3 protein: CASRSAVAGGPYEQYF
V gene: TRBV9
D gene: TRBD2
clone size: many
J gene: TRBJ2-7

CDR3 DNA: TGTGCCACCAGTGCTAGAGGTACGACAGGGAATTCACCCCTCCACTTT
CDR3 protein: CATSARGTTGNSPLHF
V gene: TRBV24-1
D gene: TRBD1
clone size: NA
J gene: TRBJ1-6

CDR3 DNA: TGTGCCAGCAGTCACTCGTGGGACGGGAAGGAGTATTTT
CDR3 protein: CASSHSWDGKEYF
V gene: TRBV6-6
D gene: NA
clone size: many
J gene: TRBJ2-3

CDR3 DNA: TGTGCCAGCAGCTTCGGCGGGAGAAGCTACAATGAGCAGTTCTTC
CDR3 protein: CASSFGGRSYNEQFF
V gene: TRBV11-3
D gene: TRBD2
clone size: few
J gene: TRBJ2-1

CDR3 DNA: TGTGCCAGCAGCTTACGAGCGGGAGGTGGTTACAATGAGCAGTATTTT
CDR3 protein: CASSLRAGGGYNEQYF
V gene: TRBV7-2
D gene: TRBD2
clone size: NA
J gene: TRBJ2-3

CDR3 DNA: TGTGCCAGCAGCCCGACCCCCGTCTATGGCTACACCTTC
CDR3 protein: CASSPTPVYGYTF
V gene: TRBV3-1
D gene: NA
clone size: many
J gene: TRBJ1-2

CDR3 DNA: TGTGCCAGCAGTGACTCGCGAGACAGGGCTGTTTCCGGAAAATATGGCTACACCTTC
CDR3 protein: CASSDSRDRAVSGKYGYTF
V gene: TRBV6-4
D gene: TRBD1
clone size: many
J gene: TRBJ1-2

CDR3 DNA: TGTGCCATCAGTGAGTCAGCCGGGACACTATCCTACGAGCAGTACTTC
CDR3 protein: CAISESAGTLSYEQYF
V gene: TRBV10-3
D gene: NA
clone size: NA
J gene: TRBJ2-7

CDR3 DNA: TGTGCCAGCAGCGGACTAGCGGGAAGGGGTGAGCAGTACTTC
CDR3 protein: CASSGLAGRGEQYF
V gene: TRBV7-3
D gene: TRBD2
clone size: NA
J gene: TRBJ2-5

CDR3 DNA: TGTGCCAGCAGCGATACCGGGACAGCTTCTAATGAAAAACTGTTTTTT
CDR3 protein: CASSDTGTASNEKLFF
V gene: TRBV5-6
D gene: TRBD1
clone size: many
J gene: TRBJ1-4

CDR3 DNA: TGCAGTGCTAGAAGCGGGAACACTGAAGCTTTCTTT
CDR3 protein: CSARSGNTEAFF
V gene: TRBV20-1
D gene: NA
clone size: NA
J gene: TRBJ1-1

CDR3 DNA: TGTGCCAGTAGTATGCAGGGGACAACTGAAGCTTTCTTT
CDR3 protein: CASSMQGTTEAFF
V gene: TRBV19
D gene: NA
clone size: NA
J gene: TRBJ1-1

CDR3 DNA: TGTGCCAGCAGCCTCGGGGGGTGGGATCAGCCCCAGCATTTT
CDR3 protein: CASSLGGWDQPQHF
V gene: TRBV5-8
D gene: NA
clone size: many
J gene: TRBJ1-5

CDR3 DNA: TGCGCCAGCAGCTTGTTAGGTGGGGAAGGGGCTGGCTACACCTTC
CDR3 protein: CASSLLGGEGAGYTF
V gene: TRBV5-1
D gene: NA
clone size: many
J gene: TRBJ1-2

CDR3 DNA: TGTGCCAGCACCCCTGGGGTTACAGATACGCAGTATTTT
CDR3 protein: CASTPGVTDTQYF
V gene: TRBV7-6
D gene: NA
clone size: many
J gene: TRBJ2-3

CDR3 DNA: TGCAGTGCCCAGACAGGGAATAGTGGCTACACCTTC
CDR3 protein: CSAQTGNSGYTF
V gene: TRBV20-1
D gene: TRBD1
clone size: many
J gene: TRBJ1-2

CDR3 DNA: TGTGCCAGCAGCTTAGCGGGGACTGAAGCTTTCTTT
CDR3 protein: CASSLAGTEAFF
V gene: TRBV7-2
D gene: NA
clone size: NA
J gene: TRBJ1-1

CDR3 DNA: TGTGCCATCAGTGAGTCGAGAGGGAAGAAAGCTAACTATGGCTACACCTTC
CDR3 protein: CAISESRGKKANYGYTF
V gene: TRBV10-3
D gene: NA
clone size: NA
J gene: TRBJ1-2

CDR3 DNA: TGCAGCGTTGCCCAGGGTGCGGGAAACACCATATATTTT
CDR3 protein: CSVAQGAGNTIYF
V gene: TRBV29-1
D gene: NA
clone size: many
J gene: TRBJ1-3

CDR3 DNA: TGTGCCACCAGCAGAGGACAGGGGTTCGACGGGGAGCTGTTTTTT
CDR3 protein: CATSRGQGFDGELFF
V gene: TRBV15
D gene: TRBD1
clone size: NA
J gene: TRBJ2-2

CDR3 DNA: TGTGCCAGCAGCTACACCGGACAGAGACTTAGCAATGAGCAGTTCTTC
CDR3 protein: CASSYTGQRLSNEQFF
V gene: TRBV11-3
D gene: NA
clone size: many
J gene: TRBJ2-1

CDR3 DNA: TGCAGTGCTAGAGTTGCGGGAAGTAATTCACCCCTCCACTTT
CDR3 protein: CSARVAGSNSPLHF
V gene: TRBV20-1
D gene: NA
clone size: NA
J gene: TRBJ1-6

CDR3 DNA: TGTGCCACTATCACGGGGACAGGGGAGGTAAATTCACCCCTCCACTTT
CDR3 protein: CATITGTGEVNSPLHF
V gene: TRBV6-6
D gene: TRBD1
clone size: NA
J gene: TRBJ1-6